The T cell receptor (beta chain) described here comes from a study of OX40 agonist ivuxolimab in advanced cancers. Study-wide context: With ivuxolimab, an agonistic anti-OX40 (CD134) antibody, patients were treated.

Assay used: immunoSEQ multiplex PCR; TCRdb lists only in-frame clones, some missing. The sample has some 15,000 clones; roughly 81% are singletons. The CDR3 loop spans 13 amino acids. V was shortened by 1 base and J by 7 bases, with 10 bases between the two germline ends. Germline V gene lookup returns CDR1 LGHNA and CDR2 YNFKEQ. This receptor was identified in an adult with an advanced solid tumor such as melanoma, head and neck, liver or kidney cancer. Sequencing was performed on CD4+ or CD8+ T cells sorted from blood, taken in a trial of the OX40 agonist ivuxolimab. The V and J genes are TRBV4-2 and TRBJ1-2, with D unclear. CDR3 residues: CASSQVLEGGYTF. The DNA of the CDR3 is TGTGCCAGCAGCCAAGTCTTAGAGGGTGGCTACACCTTC.